This TCR beta chain emerged from a study of blood T cell repertoires in COVID-19. In the original processing: The assay estimated nucleated cells by amplifying reference gene primers. The assay was immunoSEQ multiplex PCR, and TCRdb's table has in-frame clones only and misses some. The DNA gave D and trimming, while V, J and clone size come from that table. The top ten hold roughly 5% of the sample, which has roughly 330,000 clones, 80% to 90% seen once. The table lists this clone with many counts. Grouping used clinical history reported by participants in a survey and questionnaire. Looked up from germline, CDR1 is MNHEY and CDR2 is SMNVEV (reference sequence). Deletions cut 3 bases from V and 0 bases from J, with 11 bases between. The CDR3 loop spans 15 amino acids.

The gene calls are TRBV27 and TRBJ1-1, with D perhaps TRBD1 (6 bases). The TCR sequence derives from a woman younger than 45 who had recovered from COVID-19. Sample: PBMCs or T cells enriched from blood (not recorded which). CDR3 DNA: TGTGCCAGCAGTTTGCAAGGGGGGGTGAACACTGAAGCTTTCTTT. Protein: CASSLQGGVNTEAFF.